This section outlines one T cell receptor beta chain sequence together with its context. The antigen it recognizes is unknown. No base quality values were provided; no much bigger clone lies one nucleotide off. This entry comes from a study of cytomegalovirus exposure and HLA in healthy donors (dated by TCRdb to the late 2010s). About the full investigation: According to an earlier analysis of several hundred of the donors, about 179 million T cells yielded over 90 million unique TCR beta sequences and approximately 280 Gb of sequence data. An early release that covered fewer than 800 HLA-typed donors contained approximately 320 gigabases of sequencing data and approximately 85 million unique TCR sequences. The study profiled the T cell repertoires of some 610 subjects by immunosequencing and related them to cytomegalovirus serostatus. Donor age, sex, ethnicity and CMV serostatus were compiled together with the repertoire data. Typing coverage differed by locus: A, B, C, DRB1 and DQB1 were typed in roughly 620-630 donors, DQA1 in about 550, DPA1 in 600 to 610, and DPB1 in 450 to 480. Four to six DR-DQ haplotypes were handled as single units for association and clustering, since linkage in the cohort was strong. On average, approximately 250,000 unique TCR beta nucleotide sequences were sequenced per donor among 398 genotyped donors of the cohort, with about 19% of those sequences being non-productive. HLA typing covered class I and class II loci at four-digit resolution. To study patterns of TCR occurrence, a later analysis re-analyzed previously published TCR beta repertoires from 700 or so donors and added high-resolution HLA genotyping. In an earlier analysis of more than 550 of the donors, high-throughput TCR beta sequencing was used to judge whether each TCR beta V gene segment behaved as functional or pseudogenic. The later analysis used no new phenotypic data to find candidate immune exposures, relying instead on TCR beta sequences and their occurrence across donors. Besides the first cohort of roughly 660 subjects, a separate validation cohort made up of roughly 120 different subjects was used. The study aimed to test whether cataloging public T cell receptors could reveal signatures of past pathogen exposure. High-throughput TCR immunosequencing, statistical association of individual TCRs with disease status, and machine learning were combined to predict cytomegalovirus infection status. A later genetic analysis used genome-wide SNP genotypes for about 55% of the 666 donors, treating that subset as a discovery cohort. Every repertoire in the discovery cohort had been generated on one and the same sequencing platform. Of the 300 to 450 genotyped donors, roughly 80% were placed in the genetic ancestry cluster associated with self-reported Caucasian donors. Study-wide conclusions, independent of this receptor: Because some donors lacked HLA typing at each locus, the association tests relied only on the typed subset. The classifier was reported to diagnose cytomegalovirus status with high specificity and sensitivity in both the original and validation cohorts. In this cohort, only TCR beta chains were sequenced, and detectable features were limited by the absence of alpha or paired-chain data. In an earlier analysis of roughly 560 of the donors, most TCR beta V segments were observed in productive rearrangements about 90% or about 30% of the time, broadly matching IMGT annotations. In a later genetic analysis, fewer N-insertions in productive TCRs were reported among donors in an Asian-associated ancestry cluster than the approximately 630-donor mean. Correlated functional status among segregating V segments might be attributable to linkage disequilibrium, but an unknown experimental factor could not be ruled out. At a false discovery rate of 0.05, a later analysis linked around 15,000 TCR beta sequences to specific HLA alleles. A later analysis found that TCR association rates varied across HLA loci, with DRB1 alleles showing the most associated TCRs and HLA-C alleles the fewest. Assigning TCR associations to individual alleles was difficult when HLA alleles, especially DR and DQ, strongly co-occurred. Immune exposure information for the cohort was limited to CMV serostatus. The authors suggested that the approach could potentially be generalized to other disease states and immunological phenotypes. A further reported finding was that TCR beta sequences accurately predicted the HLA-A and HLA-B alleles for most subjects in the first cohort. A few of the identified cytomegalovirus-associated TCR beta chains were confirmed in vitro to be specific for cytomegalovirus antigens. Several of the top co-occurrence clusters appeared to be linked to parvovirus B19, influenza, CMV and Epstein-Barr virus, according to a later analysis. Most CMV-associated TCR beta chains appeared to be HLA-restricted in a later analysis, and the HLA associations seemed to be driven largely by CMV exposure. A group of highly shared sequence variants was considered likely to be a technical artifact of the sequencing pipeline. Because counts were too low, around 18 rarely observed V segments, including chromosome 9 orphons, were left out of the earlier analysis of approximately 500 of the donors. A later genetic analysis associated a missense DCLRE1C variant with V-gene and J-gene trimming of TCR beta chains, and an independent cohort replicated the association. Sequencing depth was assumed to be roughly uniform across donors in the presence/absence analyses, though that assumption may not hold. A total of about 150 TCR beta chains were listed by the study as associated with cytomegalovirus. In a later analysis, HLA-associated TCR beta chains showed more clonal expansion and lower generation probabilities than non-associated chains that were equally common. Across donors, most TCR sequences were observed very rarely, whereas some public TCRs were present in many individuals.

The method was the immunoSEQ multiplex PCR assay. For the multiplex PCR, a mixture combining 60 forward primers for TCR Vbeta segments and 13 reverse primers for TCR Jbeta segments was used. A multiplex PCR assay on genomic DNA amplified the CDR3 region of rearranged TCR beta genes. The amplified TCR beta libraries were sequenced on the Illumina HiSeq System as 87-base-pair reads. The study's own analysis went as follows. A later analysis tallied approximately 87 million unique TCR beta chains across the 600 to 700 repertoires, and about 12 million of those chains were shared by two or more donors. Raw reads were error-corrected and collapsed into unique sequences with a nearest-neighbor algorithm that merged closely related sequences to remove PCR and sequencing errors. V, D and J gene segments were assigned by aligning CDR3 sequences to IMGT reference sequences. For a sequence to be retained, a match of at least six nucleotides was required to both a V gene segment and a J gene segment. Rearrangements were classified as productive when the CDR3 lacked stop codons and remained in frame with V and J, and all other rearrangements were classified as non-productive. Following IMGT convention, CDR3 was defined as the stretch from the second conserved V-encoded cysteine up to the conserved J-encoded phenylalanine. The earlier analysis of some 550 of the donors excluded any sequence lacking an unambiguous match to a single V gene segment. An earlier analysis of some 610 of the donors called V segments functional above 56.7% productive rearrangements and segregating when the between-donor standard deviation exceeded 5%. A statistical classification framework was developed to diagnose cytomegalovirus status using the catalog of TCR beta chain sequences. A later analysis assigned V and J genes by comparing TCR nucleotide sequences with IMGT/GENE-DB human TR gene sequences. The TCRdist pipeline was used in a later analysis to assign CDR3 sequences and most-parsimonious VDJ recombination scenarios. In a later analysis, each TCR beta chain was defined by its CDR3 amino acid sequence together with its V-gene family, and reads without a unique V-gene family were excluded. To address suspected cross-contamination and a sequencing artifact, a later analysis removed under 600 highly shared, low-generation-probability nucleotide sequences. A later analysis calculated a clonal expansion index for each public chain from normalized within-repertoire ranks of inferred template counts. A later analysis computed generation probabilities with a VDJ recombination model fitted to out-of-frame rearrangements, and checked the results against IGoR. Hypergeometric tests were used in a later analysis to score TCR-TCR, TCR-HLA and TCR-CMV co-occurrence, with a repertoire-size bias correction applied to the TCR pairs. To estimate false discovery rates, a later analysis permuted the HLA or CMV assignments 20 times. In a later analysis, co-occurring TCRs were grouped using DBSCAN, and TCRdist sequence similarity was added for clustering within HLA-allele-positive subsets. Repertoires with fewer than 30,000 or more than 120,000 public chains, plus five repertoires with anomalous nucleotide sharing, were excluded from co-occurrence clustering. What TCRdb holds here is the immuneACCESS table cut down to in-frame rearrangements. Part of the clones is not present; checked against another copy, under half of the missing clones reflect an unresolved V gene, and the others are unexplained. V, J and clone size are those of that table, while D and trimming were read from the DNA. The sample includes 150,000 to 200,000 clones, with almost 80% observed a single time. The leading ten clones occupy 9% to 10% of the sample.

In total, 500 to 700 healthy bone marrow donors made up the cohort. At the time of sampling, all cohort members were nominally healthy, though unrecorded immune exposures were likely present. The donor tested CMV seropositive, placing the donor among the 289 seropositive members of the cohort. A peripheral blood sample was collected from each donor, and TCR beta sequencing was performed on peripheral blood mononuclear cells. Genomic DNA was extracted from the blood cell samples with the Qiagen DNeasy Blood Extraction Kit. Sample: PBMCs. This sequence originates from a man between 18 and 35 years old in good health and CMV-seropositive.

The nucleotide sequence reads as follows: TGCGCCAGCAGTGAGGGGACTAGTGTAACCGAGCAGTACTTC. Translated, it reads CASSEGTSVTEQYF. The chain uses TRBV10-2 and TRBJ2-7, and TRBD2 matches 8 of the central bases. Including cysteine and phenylalanine, the CDR3 has 14 amino acids. The entry retains the CDR3 DNA only, 42 bases that are in frame from base 1. Per the germline V gene, WSHSY is the CDR1 and SAAADI is the CDR2. The junction shows trimming of 2 bases on V and 6 bases on J, and the gene matches do not reach 6 bases of it.